This T cell receptor (beta chain) was identified during a study of blood T cell repertoires in COVID-19. Recruited during active infection, patients (from Seattle) were subsequently followed longitudinally. Germline CDR1 is MNHEY and CDR2 is SVGAGI. Trimming removed 7 bases at V and 2 bases at J, with 18 bases between. CDR3 length equals 15 residues. The table came from immunoSEQ multiplex PCR; TCRdb's copy has only in-frame clones and leaves some out. This sample has hundreds of thousands of clones; 80% to 90% occur once, and the top ten carry around 6%. This TCR was sampled from a woman aged 50 to 65 with COVID-19, enrolled during active disease. V gene TRBV6-5 combines with J gene TRBJ2-7; possibly TRBD2 for D (6 bases). The specimen sequenced was peripheral blood. This CDR3 is CASMSGGKRPYEQYF. DNA for the CDR3: TGTGCCAGCATGTCTGGGGGGAAACGACCCTACGAGCAGTACTTC.